These T cell receptor beta chains were read from a single sample in a study of human T cells and chemical hapten exposure. From the RACE reads, TCRdb called clonotypes with MiXCR, one entry per CDR3 protein. The sample has 200,000 to 300,000 distinct CDR3 sequences, approximately 8.6% seen once; the top ten hold 2% to 3%. The sequenced sample was whole blood, obtained in connection with sensitization to the hapten diphenylcyclopropenone (DPC). The receptor source for this set is a woman in her 40s with alopecia areata. Some clones in this sample may be carry-over from other donors' samples. CDR3s include the opening cysteine and the closing phenylalanine or tryptophan. A D gene is named only where the DNA matches it firmly. The size entry is marked missing in some rows and otherwise reads once, few, many or a size class.

abundance | j_gene | v_gene | d_gene | CDR3aa | CDR3nt
- | TRBJ2-5 | TRBV10-3 | - | CAISDELADQETQYF | TGTGCCATCAGTGACGAACTAGCAGATCAAGAGACCCAGTACTTC
- | TRBJ2-1 | TRBV9 | - | CASSVEPRENEQFF | TGTGCCAGCAGCGTAGAACCTAGGGAAAATGAGCAGTTCTTC
- | TRBJ2-2 | TRBV7-2 | TRBD1 | CASSLGTDATGELFF | TGTGCCAGCAGCCTTGGGACAGACGCCACCGGGGAGCTGTTTTTT
- | TRBJ2-5 | TRBV5-1 | - | CASSPGATWGTQYF | TGCGCCAGCAGCCCGGGCGCCACCTGGGGGACCCAGTACTTC
few | TRBJ1-1 | TRBV7-2 | - | CASSEQATPGAFF | TGTGCCAGCAGCGAGCAAGCAACGCCGGGGGCTTTCTTT
few | TRBJ2-3 | TRBV4-3 | - | CASSQISRVADTQYF | TGCGCCAGCAGCCAGATTAGTAGAGTGGCAGATACGCAGTATTTT
- | TRBJ2-1 | TRBV11-3 | TRBD2 | CASSLGGSPRNEQFF | TGTGCCAGCAGCTTAGGCGGGAGCCCCCGCAATGAGCAGTTCTTC
- | TRBJ2-7 | TRBV29-1 | - | CSVETAKSSYEQYF | TGCAGCGTTGAAACAGCGAAGAGCTCCTACGAGCAGTACTTC
few | TRBJ1-1 | TRBV27 | TRBD1 | CASGQGWTEAFF | TGTGCCAGTGGACAGGGTTGGACTGAAGCTTTCTTT
many | TRBJ1-2 | TRBV3-1 | - | CASSQGSLDGYTF | TGTGCCAGCAGCCAAGGCAGTCTAGATGGCTACACCTTC
- | TRBJ2-2 | TRBV7-2 | - | CASSLAPAGTGELFF | TGTGCCAGCAGCTTAGCACCGGCGGGGACCGGGGAGCTGTTTTTT
- | TRBJ2-3 | TRBV7-9 | TRBD2 | CASSLPSGATDTQYF | TGTGCCAGCAGCCTCCCTAGCGGGGCCACGGATACGCAGTATTTT
- | TRBJ2-1 | TRBV10-3 | - | CAISEPELRNEQFF | TGTGCCATCAGTGAGCCCGAATTGAGGAATGAGCAGTTCTTC
many | TRBJ2-2 | TRBV5-1 | - | CASSLNAYTNTGELFF | TGCGCCAGCAGCTTAAATGCATACACGAACACCGGGGAGCTGTTTTTT
few | TRBJ1-2 | TRBV11-3 | - | CASIQLSGTSLTF | TGTGCCAGCATACAGCTATCCGGGACGTCCCTCACCTTC
- | TRBJ2-3 | TRBV20-1 | - | CSARVSFGDTQYF | TGCAGTGCTAGAGTTTCGTTCGGAGATACGCAGTATTTT
few | TRBJ2-5 | TRBV7-2 | - | CASSTGPAQYF | TGTGCCAGCAGCACCGGTCCAGCCCAGTACTTC
- | TRBJ2-7 | TRBV24-1 | - | CATSDPQDYEQYF | TGTGCCACCAGTGACCCTCAGGACTACGAGCAGTACTTC
- | TRBJ2-5 | TRBV18 | - | CASSVMAQQGTQYF | TGTGCCAGCTCCGTCATGGCCCAGCAGGGGACCCAGTACTTC
few | TRBJ2-2 | TRBV19 | TRBD2 | CASSIGLAAGELFF | TGTGCCAGTAGTATCGGACTAGCGGCCGGGGAGCTGTTTTTT
- | TRBJ2-1 | TRBV29-1 | TRBD1 | CSVEYRGPFEQFF | TGCAGCGTTGAATACAGGGGGCCTTTTGAGCAGTTCTTC
- | TRBJ2-1 | TRBV6-2/TRBV6-3 | - | CASSPSGGHPYNEQFF | TGTGCCAGCAGCCCTTCTGGGGGGCATCCCTACAATGAGCAGTTCTTC
- | TRBJ2-3 | TRBV7-3 | - | CASSFGGAGADTQYF | TGTGCCAGCAGCTTTGGGGGTGCTGGGGCAGATACGCAGTATTTT
few | TRBJ2-2 | TRBV6-2/TRBV6-3 | TRBD1 | CASSYPGQFVNTGELFF | TGTGCCAGCAGTTACCCGGGACAGTTTGTGAACACCGGGGAGCTGTTTTTT
medium-sized | TRBJ2-1 | TRBV7-2 | TRBD2 | CASSGLAGGYSYNEQFF | TGTGCCAGCAGCGGACTAGCGGGAGGGTACTCCTACAATGAGCAGTTCTTC
- | TRBJ2-6 | TRBV6-6 | - | CASSYQEANVLTF | TGTGCCAGCAGTTATCAGGAAGCCAACGTCCTGACTTTC
- | TRBJ2-2 | TRBV27 | TRBD2 | CASSLQAAGVNTGELFF | TGTGCCAGCAGTTTACAGGCAGCGGGAGTGAACACCGGGGAGCTGTTTTTT
many | TRBJ2-3 | TRBV12-3/TRBV12-4 | - | CASSLRDTQYF | TGTGCCAGCAGTTTAAGGGATACGCAGTATTTT
- | TRBJ2-5 | TRBV7-2 | - | CASSPSRAQYF | TGTGCCAGCAGCCCATCCCGTGCCCAGTACTTC
few | TRBJ2-3 | TRBV27 | - | CASSQSLDTQYF | TGTGCCAGCAGCCAAAGTTTAGATACGCAGTATTTT
- | TRBJ1-1 | TRBV6-2/TRBV6-3 | - | CASSIGSGNSEAFF | TGTGCCAGCAGTATTGGATCGGGAAATTCTGAAGCTTTCTTT
few | TRBJ2-5 | TRBV10-3 | - | CAISESTTLQETQYF | TGTGCCATCAGTGAGTCGACTACACTCCAAGAGACCCAGTACTTC
- | TRBJ1-5 | TRBV27 | - | CASSKGRPPYSNQPQHF | TGTGCCAGCAGTAAGGGCCGGCCACCCTATAGCAATCAGCCCCAGCATTTT
- | TRBJ1-5 | TRBV28 | - | CASLKPRTSDQPQHF | TGTGCCAGCCTTAAGCCCAGAACGTCGGATCAGCCCCAGCATTTT
few | TRBJ2-1 | TRBV29-1 | - | CSVGHWYEQFF | TGCAGCGTTGGACACTGGTATGAGCAGTTCTTC
- | TRBJ2-7 | TRBV12-3/TRBV12-4 | - | CASSPDRRSYEQYF | TGTGCCAGCAGTCCTGACAGGCGCTCCTACGAGCAGTACTTC
- | TRBJ1-1 | TRBV7-9 | TRBD1 | CASTGGLSITEAFF | TGTGCTAGCACAGGGGGCCTATCGATTACTGAAGCTTTCTTT
- | TRBJ2-7 | TRBV12-3/TRBV12-4 | - | CASSLWGRKQYF | TGTGCCAGCAGTTTATGGGGGCGCAAGCAGTACTTC
many | TRBJ2-3 | TRBV4-2 | TRBD2 | CASSQASSGSRDTQYF | TGTGCCAGCAGCCAAGCTTCTAGCGGGAGTAGGGATACGCAGTATTTT
few | TRBJ2-7 | TRBV12-3/TRBV12-4 | - | CASSHGGAEQYF | TGTGCCAGCAGCCACGGGGGAGCCGAGCAGTACTTC
few | TRBJ1-1 | TRBV15 | - | CVTSRLWGITEAFF | TGTGTCACCAGCAGACTATGGGGTATCACTGAAGCTTTCTTT
- | TRBJ1-5 | TRBV5-1 | TRBD1 | CASSLTGGSNQPQHF | TGCGCCAGCAGCTTAACAGGGGGCAGCAATCAGCCCCAGCATTTT
few | TRBJ2-7 | TRBV11-3 | TRBD1 | CASSLGPGQGKVEQYF | TGTGCCAGCAGCTTAGGCCCGGGACAGGGCAAAGTGGAGCAGTACTTC
- | TRBJ2-3 | TRBV20-1 | - | CNARGRGPDTQYF | TGCAATGCTAGGGGGAGGGGCCCAGATACGCAGTATTTT